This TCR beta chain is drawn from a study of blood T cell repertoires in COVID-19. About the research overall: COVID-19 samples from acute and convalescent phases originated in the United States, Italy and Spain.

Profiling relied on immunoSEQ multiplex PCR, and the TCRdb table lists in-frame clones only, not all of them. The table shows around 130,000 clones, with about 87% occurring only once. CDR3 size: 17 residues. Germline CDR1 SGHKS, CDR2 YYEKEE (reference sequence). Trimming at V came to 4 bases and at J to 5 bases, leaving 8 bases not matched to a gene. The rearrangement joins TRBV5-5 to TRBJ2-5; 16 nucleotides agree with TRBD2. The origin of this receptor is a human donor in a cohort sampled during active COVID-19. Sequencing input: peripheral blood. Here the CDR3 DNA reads TGTGCCAGCAGCAAGGGACTAGCGGGAGGGCGGGTGGAGACCCAGTACTTC. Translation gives CASSKGLAGGRVETQYF.